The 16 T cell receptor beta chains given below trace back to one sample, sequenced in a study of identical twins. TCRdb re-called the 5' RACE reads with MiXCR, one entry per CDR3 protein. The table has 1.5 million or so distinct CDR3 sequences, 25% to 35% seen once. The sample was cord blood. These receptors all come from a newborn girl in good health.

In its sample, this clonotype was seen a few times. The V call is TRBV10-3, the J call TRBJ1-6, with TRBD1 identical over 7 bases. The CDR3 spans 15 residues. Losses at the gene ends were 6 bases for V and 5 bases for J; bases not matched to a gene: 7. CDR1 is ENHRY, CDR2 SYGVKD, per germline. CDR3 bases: TGTGCCATCAGCATAGGGGGCCCTGATAATTCACCCCTCCACTTT. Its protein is CAISIGGPDNSPLHF.

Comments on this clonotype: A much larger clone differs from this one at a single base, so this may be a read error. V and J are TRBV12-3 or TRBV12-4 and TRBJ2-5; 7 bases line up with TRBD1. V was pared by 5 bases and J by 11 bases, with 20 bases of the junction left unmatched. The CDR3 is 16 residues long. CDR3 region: CASSTQLTGRSNEQYF. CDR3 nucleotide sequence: TGTGCCAGCAGTACCCAATTGACAGGGAGATCGAATGAGCAGTACTTC.

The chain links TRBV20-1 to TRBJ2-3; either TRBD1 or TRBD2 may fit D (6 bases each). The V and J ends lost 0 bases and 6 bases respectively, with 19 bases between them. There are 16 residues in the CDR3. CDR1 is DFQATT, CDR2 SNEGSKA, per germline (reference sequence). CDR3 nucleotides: TGCAGTGCTAGAGATATGGGGGGCAAGGGTGGGGATACGCAGTATTTT. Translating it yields CSARDMGGKGGDTQYF.

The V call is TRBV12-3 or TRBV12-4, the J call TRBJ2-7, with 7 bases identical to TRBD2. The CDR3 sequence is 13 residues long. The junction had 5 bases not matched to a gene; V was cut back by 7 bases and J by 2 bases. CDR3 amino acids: CASNSAGTYEQYF. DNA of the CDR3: TGTGCCAGCAATTCAGCGGGGACCTACGAGCAGTACTTC.

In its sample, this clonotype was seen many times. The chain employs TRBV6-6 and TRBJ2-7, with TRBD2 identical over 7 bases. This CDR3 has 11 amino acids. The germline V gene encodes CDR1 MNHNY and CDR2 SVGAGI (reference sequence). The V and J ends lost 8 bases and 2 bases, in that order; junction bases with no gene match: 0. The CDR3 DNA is TGTGCCAGCGGGGGGGCCTACGAGCAGTACTTC. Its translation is CASGGAYEQYF.

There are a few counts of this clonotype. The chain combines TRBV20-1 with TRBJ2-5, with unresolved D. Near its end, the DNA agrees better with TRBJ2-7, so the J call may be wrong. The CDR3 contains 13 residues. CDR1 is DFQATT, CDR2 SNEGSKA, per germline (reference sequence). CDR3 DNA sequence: TGCAGTGCTAGAGGGCAGATTCATTACGAGCAGTACTTC. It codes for CSARGQIHYEQYF.

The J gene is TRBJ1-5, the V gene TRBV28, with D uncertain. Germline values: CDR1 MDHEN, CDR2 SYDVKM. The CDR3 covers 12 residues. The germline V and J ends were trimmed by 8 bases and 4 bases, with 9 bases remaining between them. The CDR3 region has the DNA TGTGCCAGCTTGGACGGGAATCAGCCCCAGCATTTT. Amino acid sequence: CASLDGNQPQHF.

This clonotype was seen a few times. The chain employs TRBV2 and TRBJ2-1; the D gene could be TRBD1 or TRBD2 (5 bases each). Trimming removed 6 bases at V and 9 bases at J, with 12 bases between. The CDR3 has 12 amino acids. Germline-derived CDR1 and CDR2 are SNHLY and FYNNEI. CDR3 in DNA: TGTGCCAGCAGCGAGGGGCAGGTTGAGCAGTTCTTC. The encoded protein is CASSEGQVEQFF.

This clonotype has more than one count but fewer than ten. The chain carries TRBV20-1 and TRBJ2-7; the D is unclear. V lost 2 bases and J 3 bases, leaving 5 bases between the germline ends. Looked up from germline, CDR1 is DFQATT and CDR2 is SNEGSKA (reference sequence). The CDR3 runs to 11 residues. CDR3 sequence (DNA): TGCAGTGCTAGACCGGTCTACGAGCAGTACTTC. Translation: CSARPVYEQYF.

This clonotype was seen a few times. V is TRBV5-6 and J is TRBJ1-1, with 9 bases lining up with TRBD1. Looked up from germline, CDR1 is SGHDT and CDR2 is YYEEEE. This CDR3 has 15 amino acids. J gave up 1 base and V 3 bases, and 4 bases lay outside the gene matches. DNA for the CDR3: TGTGCCAGCAGCTCCCGGGACAGGGCGAACACTGAAGCTTTCTTT. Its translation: CASSSRDRANTEAFF.

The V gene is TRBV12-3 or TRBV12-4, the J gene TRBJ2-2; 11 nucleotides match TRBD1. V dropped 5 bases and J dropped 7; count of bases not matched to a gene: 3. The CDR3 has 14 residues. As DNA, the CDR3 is TGTGCCAGCAGTCCAGGGACAGGGGGCGGGGAGCTGTTTTTT. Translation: CASSPGTGGGELFF.

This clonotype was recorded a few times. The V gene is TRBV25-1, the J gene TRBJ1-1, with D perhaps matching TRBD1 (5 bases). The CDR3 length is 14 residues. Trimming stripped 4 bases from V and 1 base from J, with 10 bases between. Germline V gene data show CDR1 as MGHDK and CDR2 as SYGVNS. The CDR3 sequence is CASSAPRGNTEAFF. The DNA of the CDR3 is TGTGCCAGCAGTGCACCAAGGGGGAACACTGAAGCTTTCTTT. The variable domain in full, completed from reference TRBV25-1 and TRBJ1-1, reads EADIYQTPRYLVIGTGKKITLECSQTMGHDKMYWYQQDPGMELHLIHYSYGVNSTEKGDLSSESTVSRIRTEHFPLTLESARPSHTSQYLCASSAPRGNTEAFFGQGTRLTVV.

The CDR3 nucleotides read TGCAGTGCTCGGACAGGGCCCATATATAATTCACCCCTCCACTTT. It is translated as CSARTGPIYNSPLHF. The gene calls are TRBV20-1 and TRBJ1-6; 8 bases are shared with TRBD1. The CDR3 is 15 residues long. CDR1 and CDR2 from the germline V gene are DFQATT and SNEGSKA (reference sequence). The ends lost 5 bases at V and 4 bases at J; junction bases unmatched: 7.

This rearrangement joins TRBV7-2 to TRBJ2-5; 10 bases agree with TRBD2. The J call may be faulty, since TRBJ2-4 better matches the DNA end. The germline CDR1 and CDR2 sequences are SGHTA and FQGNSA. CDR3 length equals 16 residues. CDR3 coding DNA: TGTGCCAGCAGCTTAGGGGTAGCGGGAGGTACTGACATTCAGTACTTC. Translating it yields CASSLGVAGGTDIQYF.

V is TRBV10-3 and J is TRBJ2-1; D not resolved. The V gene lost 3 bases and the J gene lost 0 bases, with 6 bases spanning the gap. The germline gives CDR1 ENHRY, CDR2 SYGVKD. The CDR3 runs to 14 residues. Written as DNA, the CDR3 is TGTGCCATCAGTGAATTTAGCTCCTACAATGAGCAGTTCTTC. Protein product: CAISEFSSYNEQFF.

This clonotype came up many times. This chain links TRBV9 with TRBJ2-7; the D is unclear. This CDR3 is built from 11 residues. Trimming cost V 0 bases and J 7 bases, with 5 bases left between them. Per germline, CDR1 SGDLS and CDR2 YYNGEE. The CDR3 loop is CASSVESEQYF. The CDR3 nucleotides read TGTGCCAGCAGCGTAGAGTCTGAGCAGTACTTC.